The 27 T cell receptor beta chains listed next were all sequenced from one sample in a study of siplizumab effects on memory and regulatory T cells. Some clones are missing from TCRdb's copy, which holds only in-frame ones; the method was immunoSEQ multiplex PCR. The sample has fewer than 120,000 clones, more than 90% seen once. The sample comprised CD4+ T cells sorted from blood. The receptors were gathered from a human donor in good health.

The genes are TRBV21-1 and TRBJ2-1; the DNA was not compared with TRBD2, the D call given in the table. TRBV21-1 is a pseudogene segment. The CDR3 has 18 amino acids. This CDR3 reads CASKLGGLAGIRYNEQFF. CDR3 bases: TGTGCCAGCAAACTGGGCGGGCTAGCGGGAATTCGTTACAATGAGCAGTTCTTC.

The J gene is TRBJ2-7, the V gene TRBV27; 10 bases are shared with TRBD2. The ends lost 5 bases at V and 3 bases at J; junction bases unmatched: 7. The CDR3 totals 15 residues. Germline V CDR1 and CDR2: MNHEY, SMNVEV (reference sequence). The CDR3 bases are TGTGCCAGCAGTGTCCTTAGCGGGGGGCACTACGAGCAGTACTTC. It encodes CASSVLSGGHYEQYF.

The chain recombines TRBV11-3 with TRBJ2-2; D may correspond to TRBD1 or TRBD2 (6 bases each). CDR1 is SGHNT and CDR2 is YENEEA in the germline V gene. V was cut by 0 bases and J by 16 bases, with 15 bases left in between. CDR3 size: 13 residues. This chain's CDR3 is CASSLDPTGGTFF. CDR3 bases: TGTGCCAGCAGCTTAGATCCTACCGGGGGCACGTTTTTT. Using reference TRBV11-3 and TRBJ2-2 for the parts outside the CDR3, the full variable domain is EAGVVQSPRYKIIEKKQPVAFWCNPISGHNTLYWYLQNLGQGPELLIRYENEEAVDDSQLPKDRFSAERLKGVDSTLKIQPAELGDSAVYLCASSLDPTGGTFFGEGSRLTVL.

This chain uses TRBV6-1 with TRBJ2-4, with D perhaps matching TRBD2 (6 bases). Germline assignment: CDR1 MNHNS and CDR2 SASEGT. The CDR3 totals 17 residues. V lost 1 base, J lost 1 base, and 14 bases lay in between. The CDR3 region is CASSEVEGPGAKNIQYF. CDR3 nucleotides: TGTGCCAGCAGTGAAGTGGAGGGGCCGGGGGCCAAAAACATTCAGTACTTC.

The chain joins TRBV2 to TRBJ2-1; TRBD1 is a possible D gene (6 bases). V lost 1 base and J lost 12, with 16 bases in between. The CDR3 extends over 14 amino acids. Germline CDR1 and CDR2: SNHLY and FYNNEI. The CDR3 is CASSEVVPKQGQFF. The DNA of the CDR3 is TGTGCCAGCAGTGAAGTTGTCCCCAAACAGGGGCAGTTCTTC. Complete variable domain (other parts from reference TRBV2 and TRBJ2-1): EPEVTQTPSHQVTQMGQEVILRCVPISNHLYFYWYRQILGQKVEFLVSFYNNEISEKSEIFDDQFSVERPDGSNFTLKIRSTKLEDSAMYFCASSEVVPKQGQFFGPGTRLTVL.

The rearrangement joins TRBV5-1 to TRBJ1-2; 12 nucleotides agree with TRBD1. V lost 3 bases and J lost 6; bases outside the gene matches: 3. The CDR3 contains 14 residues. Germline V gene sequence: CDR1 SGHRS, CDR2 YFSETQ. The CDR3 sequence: CASSSGTGGDGYTF. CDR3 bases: TGCGCCAGCAGCTCCGGGACAGGGGGCGATGGCTACACCTTC.

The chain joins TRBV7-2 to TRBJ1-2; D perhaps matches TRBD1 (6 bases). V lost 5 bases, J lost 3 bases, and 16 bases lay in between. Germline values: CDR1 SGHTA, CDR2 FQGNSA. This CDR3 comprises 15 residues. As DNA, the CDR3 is TGTGCCAGCAGCAGACACTTAAAGGGGGACTATGGCTACACCTTC. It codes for CASSRHLKGDYGYTF. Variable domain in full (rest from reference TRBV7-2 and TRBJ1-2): GAGVSQSPSNKVTEKGKDVELRCDPISGHTALYWYRQSLGQGLEFLIYFQGNSAPDKSGLPSDRFSAERTGGSVSTLTIQRTQQEDSAVYLCASSRHLKGDYGYTFGSGTRLTVV.

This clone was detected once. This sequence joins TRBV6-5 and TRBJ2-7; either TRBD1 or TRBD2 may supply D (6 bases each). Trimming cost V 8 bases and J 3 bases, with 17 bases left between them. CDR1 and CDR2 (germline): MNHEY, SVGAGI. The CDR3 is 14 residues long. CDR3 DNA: TGTGCCAGCGGGGGGAAAGGGGGACTCTACGAGCAGTACTTC. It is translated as CASGGKGGLYEQYF.

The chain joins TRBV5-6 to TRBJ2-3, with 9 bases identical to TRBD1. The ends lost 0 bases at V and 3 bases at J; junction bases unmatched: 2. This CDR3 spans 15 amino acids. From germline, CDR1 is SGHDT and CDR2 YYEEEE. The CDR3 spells CASSLGGQGTDTQYF. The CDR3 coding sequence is TGTGCCAGCAGCTTGGGTGGACAGGGGACAGATACGCAGTATTTT.

This CDR3 reads CASSTGTGDGRTEAFF. The CDR3 DNA reads as TGTGCCAGTAGTACCGGGACAGGGGACGGGAGGACTGAAGCTTTCTTT. The chain links TRBV19 to TRBJ1-1; 10 bases map to TRBD1. V gave up 4 bases and J gave up 5 bases; unmatched junction bases: 10. This CDR3 is 16 amino acids long. The germline gives CDR1 LNHDA, CDR2 SQIVND (reference sequence).

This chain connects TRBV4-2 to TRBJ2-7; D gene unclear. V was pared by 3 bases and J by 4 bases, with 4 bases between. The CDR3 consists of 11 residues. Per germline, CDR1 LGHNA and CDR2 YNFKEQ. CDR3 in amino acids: CASSQQYEQYF. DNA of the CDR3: TGTGCCAGCAGCCAGCAGTACGAGCAGTACTTC.

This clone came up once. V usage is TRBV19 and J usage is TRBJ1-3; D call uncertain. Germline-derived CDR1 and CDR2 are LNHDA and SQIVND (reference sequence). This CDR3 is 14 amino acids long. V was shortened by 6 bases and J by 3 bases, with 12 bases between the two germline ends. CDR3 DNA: TGTGCCAGTAGCCCCGGGCAGTTTGGAAACACCATATATTTT. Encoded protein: CASSPGQFGNTIYF.

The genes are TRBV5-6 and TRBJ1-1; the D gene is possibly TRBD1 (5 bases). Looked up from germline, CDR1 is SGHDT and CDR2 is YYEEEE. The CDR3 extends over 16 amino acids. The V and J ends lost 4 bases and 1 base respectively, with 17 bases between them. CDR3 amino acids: CASSQDTNRRNTEAFF. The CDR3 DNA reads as TGTGCCAGCAGCCAAGACACTAACAGGAGGAACACTGAAGCTTTCTTT.

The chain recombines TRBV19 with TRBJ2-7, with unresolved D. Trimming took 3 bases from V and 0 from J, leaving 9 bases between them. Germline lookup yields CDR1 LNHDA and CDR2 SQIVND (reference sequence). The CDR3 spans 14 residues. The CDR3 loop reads CASSMLGSSYEQYF. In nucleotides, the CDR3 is TGTGCCAGTAGTATGTTGGGCAGCTCCTACGAGCAGTACTTC. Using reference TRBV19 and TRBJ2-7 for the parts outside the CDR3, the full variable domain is DGGITQSPKYLFRKEGQNVTLSCEQNLNHDAMYWYRQDPGQGLRLIYYSQIVNDFQKGDIAEGYSVSREKKESFPLTVTSAQKNPTAFYLCASSMLGSSYEQYFGPGTRLTVT.

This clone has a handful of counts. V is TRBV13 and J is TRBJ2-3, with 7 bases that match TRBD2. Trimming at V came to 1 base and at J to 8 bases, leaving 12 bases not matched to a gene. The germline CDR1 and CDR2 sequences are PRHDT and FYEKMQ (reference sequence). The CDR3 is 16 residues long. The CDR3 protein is CASSLAVSGKLGTQYF. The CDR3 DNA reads TGTGCCAGCAGCTTAGCTGTAAGCGGGAAGCTTGGTACGCAGTATTTT.

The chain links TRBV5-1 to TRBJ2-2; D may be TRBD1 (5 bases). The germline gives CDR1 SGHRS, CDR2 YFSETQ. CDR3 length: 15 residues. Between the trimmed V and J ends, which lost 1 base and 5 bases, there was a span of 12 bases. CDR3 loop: CASSLQPGKTGELFF. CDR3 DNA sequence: TGCGCCAGCAGCTTGCAACCAGGGAAGACCGGGGAGCTGTTTTTT.

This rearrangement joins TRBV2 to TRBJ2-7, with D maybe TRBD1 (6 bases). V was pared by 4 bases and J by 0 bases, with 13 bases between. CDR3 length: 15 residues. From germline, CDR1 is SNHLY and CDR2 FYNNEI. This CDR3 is CASSGQAALSYEQYF. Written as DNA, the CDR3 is TGTGCCAGCAGTGGACAGGCTGCCCTCTCCTACGAGCAGTACTTC.

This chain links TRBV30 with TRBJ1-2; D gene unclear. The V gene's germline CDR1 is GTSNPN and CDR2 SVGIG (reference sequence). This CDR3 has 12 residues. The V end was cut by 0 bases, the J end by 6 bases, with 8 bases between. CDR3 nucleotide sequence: TGTGCCTGGAGTGTGTATGGCAATGGCTACACCTTC. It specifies CAWSVYGNGYTF.

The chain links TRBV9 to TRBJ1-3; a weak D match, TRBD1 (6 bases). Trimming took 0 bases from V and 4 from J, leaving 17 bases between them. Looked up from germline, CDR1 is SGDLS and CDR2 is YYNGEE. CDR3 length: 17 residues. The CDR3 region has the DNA TGTGCCAGCAGCGTAGAGTTGCCGGGGGCGCGAGGAAACACCATATATTTT. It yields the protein CASSVELPGARGNTIYF.

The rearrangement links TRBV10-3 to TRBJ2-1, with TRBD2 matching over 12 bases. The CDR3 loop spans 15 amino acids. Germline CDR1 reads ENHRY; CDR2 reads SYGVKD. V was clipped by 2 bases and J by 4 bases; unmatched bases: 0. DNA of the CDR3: TGTGCCATCAGTGAGGGACTAGCGGGATACAATGAGCAGTTCTTC. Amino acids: CAISEGLAGYNEQFF.

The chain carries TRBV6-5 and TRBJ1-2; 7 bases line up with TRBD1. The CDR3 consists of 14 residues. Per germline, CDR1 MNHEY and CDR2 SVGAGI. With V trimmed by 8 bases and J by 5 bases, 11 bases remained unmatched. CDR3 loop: CASAKTGVGYGYTF. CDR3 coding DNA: TGTGCCAGCGCTAAAACAGGGGTTGGTTATGGCTACACCTTC.

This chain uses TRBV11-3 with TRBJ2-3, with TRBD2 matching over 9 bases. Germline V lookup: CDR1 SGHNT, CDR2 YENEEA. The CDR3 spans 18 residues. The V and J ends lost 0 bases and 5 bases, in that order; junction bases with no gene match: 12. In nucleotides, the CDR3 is TGTGCCAGCAGCTTAGATTTCCGCGGGGGGGCATATCAAGATACGCAGTATTTT. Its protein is CASSLDFRGGAYQDTQYF.

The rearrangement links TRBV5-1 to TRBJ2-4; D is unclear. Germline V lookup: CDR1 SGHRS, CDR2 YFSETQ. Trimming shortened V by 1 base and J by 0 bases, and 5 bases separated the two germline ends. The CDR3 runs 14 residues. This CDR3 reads CASSLTVAKNIQYF. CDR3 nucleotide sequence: TGCGCCAGCAGCTTGACGGTAGCCAAAAACATTCAGTACTTC.

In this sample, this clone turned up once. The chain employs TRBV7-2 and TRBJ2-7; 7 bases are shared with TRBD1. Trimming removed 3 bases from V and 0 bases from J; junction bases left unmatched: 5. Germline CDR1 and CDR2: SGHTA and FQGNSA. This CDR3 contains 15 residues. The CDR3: CASSLWDRSSYEQYF. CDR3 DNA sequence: TGTGCCAGCAGCTTGTGGGACAGAAGCTCCTACGAGCAGTACTTC.

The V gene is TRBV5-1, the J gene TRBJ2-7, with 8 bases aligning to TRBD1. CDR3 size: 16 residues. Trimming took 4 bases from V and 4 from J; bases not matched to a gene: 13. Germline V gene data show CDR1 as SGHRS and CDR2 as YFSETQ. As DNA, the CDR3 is TGCGCCAGCAGCCCATCCCCCCAGGGGGCTGGGTACGAGCAGTACTTC. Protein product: CASSPSPQGAGYEQYF.

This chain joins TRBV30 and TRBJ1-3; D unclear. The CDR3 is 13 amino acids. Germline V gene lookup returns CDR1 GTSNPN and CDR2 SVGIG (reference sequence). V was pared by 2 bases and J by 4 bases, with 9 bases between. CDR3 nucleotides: TGTGCCTGGAGTATTGCGGGCGGAAACACCATATATTTT. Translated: CAWSIAGGNTIYF. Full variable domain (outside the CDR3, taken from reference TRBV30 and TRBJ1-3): SQTIHQWPATLVQPVGSPLSLECTVEGTSNPNLYWYRQAAGRGLQLLFYSVGIGQISSEVPQNLSASRPQDRQFILSSKKLLLSDSGFYLCAWSIAGGNTIYFGEGSWLTVV.

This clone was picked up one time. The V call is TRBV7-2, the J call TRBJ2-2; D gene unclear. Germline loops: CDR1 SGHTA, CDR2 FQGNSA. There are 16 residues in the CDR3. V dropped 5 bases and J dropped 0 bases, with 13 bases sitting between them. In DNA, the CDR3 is TGTGCCAGCAGCAAGGTAGCATATACGAACACCGGGGAGCTGTTTTTT. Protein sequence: CASSKVAYTNTGELFF.